Following are 22 T cell receptor beta chains from one sample sequenced in a study of shared clonotypes between healthy human individuals. The protocol was immunoSEQ multiplex PCR, while the TCRdb copy is restricted to in-frame clones and leaves out a portion. This sample has approximately 2.3 million clones, with about 92% found just once. Material: naive CD4+ T cells from PBMCs. Subset reported: CD45RA+ positively selected. The receptors originated from a man aged 18 to 30 in good health. Some clones in this sample may be carry-over from other donors' samples.

The V and J genes are TRBV5-5 and TRBJ2-1, with D possibly TRBD1 on 6 matching bases. Germline V gene lookup returns CDR1 SGHKS and CDR2 YYEKEE (reference sequence). This CDR3 spans 16 amino acids. Trimming took off 4 bases at V and 9 bases at J, with 23 bases between the two ends. The CDR3 coding sequence is TGTGCCAGCAGCCCAGACTGGCAGGGGCCTAGGGGTGAGCAGTTCTTC. Residues: CASSPDWQGPRGEQFF. Variable domain in full (rest from reference TRBV5-5 and TRBJ2-1): DAGVTQSPTHLIKTRGQQVTLRCSPISGHKSVSWYQQVLGQGPQFIFQYYEKEERGRGNFPDRFSARQFPNYSSELNVNALLLGDSALYLCASSPDWQGPRGEQFFGPGTRLTVL.

J is TRBJ2-1 and V is TRBV5-1; D unclear. This CDR3 region has 14 residues. Trimming took off 4 bases at V and 1 base at J, with 9 bases between the two ends. Per germline, CDR1 SGHRS and CDR2 YFSETQ. The CDR3 loop reads CASSPPLSYNEQFF. The CDR3 bases are TGCGCCAGCAGCCCGCCCCTGTCCTACAATGAGCAGTTCTTC.

V usage is TRBV15 and J usage is TRBJ1-3; D remains ambiguous. The germline CDR1 and CDR2 sequences are LNHNV and YYDKDF (reference sequence). The CDR3 is 15 residues long. Trimming took off 0 bases at V and 0 bases at J, with 6 bases between the two ends. This CDR3 reads CATSREGASGNTIYF. The CDR3 DNA is TGTGCCACCAGCAGAGAGGGTGCCTCTGGAAACACCATATATTTT.

J is TRBJ2-1 and V is TRBV7-9; D remains ambiguous. The germline V gene encodes CDR1 SEHNR and CDR2 FQNEAQ (reference sequence). The CDR3 has 14 amino acids. V gave up 7 bases and J gave up 0 bases, with 10 bases separating them. CDR3 residues: CASTNIFSYNEQFF. The CDR3 DNA reads as TGTGCCAGCACTAACATCTTCTCCTACAATGAGCAGTTCTTC.

The chain carries TRBV28 and TRBJ2-7; D not resolved. Between the trimmed V and J ends, which lost 6 bases and 3 bases, there was a span of 18 bases. This CDR3 contains 15 residues. Germline lookup yields CDR1 MDHEN and CDR2 SYDVKM. The CDR3 DNA sequence: TGTGCCAGCAGCCCCCCGTCGGCGCCGGACTACGAGCAGTACTTC. Protein product: CASSPPSAPDYEQYF.

The chain is built from TRBV18 and TRBJ1-1; D gene unclear. The CDR3 is 16 residues long. The germline CDR1 and CDR2 sequences are KGHSH and LQKENI. Trimming pared 3 bases from V and 0 bases from J, leaving 14 bases between. CDR3 residues: CASSPGGRRMNTEAFF. CDR3 DNA: TGTGCCAGCTCACCCGGTGGGAGGCGGATGAACACTGAAGCTTTCTTT.

Concerning this clone itself: One junction end does not reproduce the germline sequence, and a read error may be involved. The CDR3 bases are TGTGCCAGCAGCTTAGACCCCGGGGGGTCTGGGCATTTT. Its protein product is CASSLDPGGSGHF. The chain uses TRBV11-2 and TRBJ1-3; TRBD1 might be the D (5 bases). The V gene's germline CDR1 is SGHAT and CDR2 FQNNGV. This CDR3 contains 13 residues.

This clone turned up a few times. V and J are TRBV7-3 and TRBJ2-1; D remains ambiguous. Trimming left V 5 bases short and J 6 bases short, with 11 bases between. The germline gives CDR1 SGHTA, CDR2 FQGTGA. CDR3 length: 13 residues. The CDR3 DNA sequence: TGTGCCAGCAGCCCCTCTTCGGCCAATGAGCAGTTCTTC. This gives the protein CASSPSSANEQFF.

The chain employs TRBV19 and TRBJ2-6; no clear D gene. CDR1 and CDR2 (germline): LNHDA, SQIVND (reference sequence). The V and J ends lost 7 bases and 4 bases respectively, with 20 bases between them. This CDR3 spans 17 amino acids. CDR3 nucleotide sequence: TGTGCCAGTACCCTCAAGGTGGTACAGAGAGGGGCCAACGTCCTGACTTTC. Translation: CASTLKVVQRGANVLTF. The full variable domain, its missing parts supplied by reference TRBV19 and TRBJ2-6, is DGGITQSPKYLFRKEGQNVTLSCEQNLNHDAMYWYRQDPGQGLRLIYYSQIVNDFQKGDIAEGYSVSREKKESFPLTVTSAQKNPTAFYLCASTLKVVQRGANVLTFGAGSRLTVL.

J is TRBJ2-7 and V is TRBV30; 8 nucleotides match TRBD1. Germline V gene sequence: CDR1 GTSNPN, CDR2 SVGIG (reference sequence). Trimming cost V 5 bases and J 1 base; bases outside gene matches: 1. The CDR3 sequence is 12 residues long. The CDR3 DNA follows: TGTGCCTGGCAGGGGGCTTCCTACGAGCAGTACTTC. Its translation: CAWQGASYEQYF.

For this clone: This sample includes further DNA sequences coding for the same CDR3. The chain joins TRBV5-1 to TRBJ2-1, with D perhaps TRBD2 (6 bases). V dropped 2 bases and J dropped 4 bases, with 7 bases sitting between them. CDR3 length: 13 amino acids. Germline CDR1 and CDR2: SGHRS and YFSETQ. CDR3 in amino acids: CASSLGTYNEQFF. For the CDR3, the DNA is TGCGCCAGCAGCTTAGGGACTTACAATGAGCAGTTCTTC. The full variable domain, rest sourced from reference TRBV5-1 and TRBJ2-1, is KAGVTQTPRYLIKTRGQQVTLSCSPISGHRSVSWYQQTPGQGLQFLFEYFSETQRNKGNFPGRFSGRQFSNSRSEMNVSTLELGDSALYLCASSLGTYNEQFFGPGTRLTVL.

This clone has just one count. The rearrangement links TRBV28 to TRBJ2-5; D perhaps matches TRBD2 (6 bases). Trimming took 6 bases from V and 2 from J, leaving 10 bases between them. This CDR3 has 13 residues. Germline values: CDR1 MDHEN, CDR2 SYDVKM. Here the CDR3 DNA reads TGTGCCAGCAGAGCGGGCAGACAAGAGACCCAGTACTTC. Encoded protein: CASRAGRQETQYF.

The rearrangement joins TRBV7-3 to TRBJ2-1; tentatively, D is TRBD1 (5 bases). Germline CDR1 SGHTA, CDR2 FQGTGA. Trimming left V 5 bases short and J 4 bases short, with 9 bases between. The CDR3 totals 13 residues. The CDR3 DNA reads TGTGCCAGCAGCCACAGGAATTACAATGAGCAGTTCTTC. Protein product: CASSHRNYNEQFF.

The rearrangement uses TRBV29-1 and TRBJ2-3; 7 positions agree with TRBD1. After removal of 4 bases from V and 1 base from J, the junction contained 2 bases not matched to a gene. Germline V gives CDR1 SQVTM, CDR2 ANQGSEA. The CDR3 is made up of 13 amino acids. In nucleotides, the CDR3 is TGCAGCGTTGTAACAGGGGGCACAGATACGCAGTATTTT. It is translated as CSVVTGGTDTQYF.

V usage is TRBV28 and J usage is TRBJ1-6; D remains unclear. The CDR3 consists of 17 residues. Trimming stripped 2 bases from V and 0 bases from J, with 11 bases between. Germline V lookup: CDR1 MDHEN, CDR2 SYDVKM. CDR3: CASSLGTGSSYNSPLHF. CDR3 bases: TGTGCCAGCAGTTTAGGCACGGGGAGCTCCTATAATTCACCCCTCCACTTT. The complete variable domain, with remaining parts taken from reference TRBV28 and TRBJ1-6, reads DVKVTQSSRYLVKRTGEKVFLECVQDMDHENMFWYRQDPGLGLRLIYFSYDVKMKEKGDIPEGYSVSREKKERFSLILESASTNQTSMYLCASSLGTGSSYNSPLHFGNGTRLTVT.

The DNA for the CDR3 is TGCAGCGCCGGCTCCAGGGGGAACACTGAAGCTTTCTTT. Translated, it gives CSAGSRGNTEAFF. The rearrangement uses TRBV29-1 and TRBJ1-1; possible D gene TRBD1, 6 bases. V lost 7 bases, J lost 1 base, and 13 bases lay in between. CDR3 size: 13 residues. CDR1 is SQVTM, CDR2 ANQGSEA, per germline.

In nucleotides, the CDR3 is TGTGCCAGCAGTTTACAGGGGGCGAGGTTGAACACTGAAGCTTTCTTT. Its protein product is CASSLQGARLNTEAFF. The gene calls are TRBV27 and TRBJ1-1, with TRBD1 matching over 8 bases. The CDR3 has 16 amino acids. From germline, CDR1 is MNHEY and CDR2 SMNVEV (reference sequence). The V gene end was trimmed by 2 bases and the J gene end by 0 bases; junction bases not matched to a gene: 5.

The chain is built from TRBV2 and TRBJ2-1; the D call may be TRBD1 or TRBD2 (5 bases each). The germline gives CDR1 SNHLY, CDR2 FYNNEI. Trimming cost V 3 bases and J 4 bases, with 13 bases left between them. The CDR3 contains 15 residues. The CDR3 sequence is CASSESGTVYNEQFF. The CDR3 nucleotides read TGTGCCAGCAGTGAGTCAGGGACGGTGTACAATGAGCAGTTCTTC.

This chain uses TRBV18 with TRBJ2-7; D is possibly TRBD2 (6 bases). From germline, CDR1 is KGHSH and CDR2 LQKENI. V lost 0 bases and J 11 bases, leaving 14 bases between the germline ends. This CDR3 is 13 amino acids long. The CDR3 is CASSPPAGGLKYF. Here the CDR3 DNA reads TGTGCCAGCTCACCACCGGCCGGGGGACTGAAGTACTTC.

The chain carries TRBV27 and TRBJ2-5; 11 bases line up with TRBD1. This CDR3 contains 16 residues. Per the germline V gene, CDR1 is MNHEY and CDR2 is SMNVEV (reference sequence). The ends lost 4 bases at V and 4 bases at J; junction bases unmatched: 8. In nucleotides, the CDR3 is TGTGCCAGCAGTTCACCACGGGACAGGGGGAGAGAGACCCAGTACTTC. Translating gives CASSSPRDRGRETQYF.

This chain connects TRBV7-8 to TRBJ1-2; 11 bases line up with TRBD1. With V trimmed by 2 bases and J by 6 bases, 8 bases remained unmatched. The germline V gene has CDR1 SGHVS and CDR2 FQNEAQ. The CDR3 extends over 16 amino acids. CDR3 in amino acids: CASSLNRDRGGHGYTF. Here the CDR3 DNA reads TGTGCCAGCAGCTTAAACCGGGACAGGGGGGGACATGGCTACACCTTC.

The gene calls are TRBV7-6 and TRBJ1-1; TRBD1 might be the D (5 bases). V was trimmed by 5 bases and J by 3 bases, leaving 10 bases between them. The CDR3 consists of 13 residues. The germline V gene encodes CDR1 SGHVS and CDR2 FNYEAQ. CDR3 protein: CASSRDWYTEAFF. CDR3 in DNA: TGTGCCAGCAGCAGGGACTGGTACACTGAAGCTTTCTTT.